This T cell receptor beta chain came from a study of T cells after yellow fever vaccination. Study-wide findings and caveats: Faster peaking, at day 5 versus 15, marked a secondary response that was weaker.

This clonotype was observed at least ten times. What it binds is unknown. For TCR, cDNA came from 5'RACE template switching, which added a universal primer site and UMIs. TCRdb re-derived calls from the 5' RACE reads in MiXCR, one entry per CDR3 protein. The sample gives 150,000 to 200,000 distinct CDR3 sequences, approximately 10% of which show up once; 35% to 40% is in the top ten. V lost 5 bases and J lost 1, with 8 bases in between. This CDR3 contains 13 residues. The specimen comprised CD8+ T cells sorted from PBMCs, sampled 15 days after the yellow fever booster vaccination. The chain carries TRBV12-3 or TRBV12-4 and TRBJ2-5; D perhaps matches TRBD2 (5 bases). This receptor was taken from a man younger than 35 who received the YFV17D yellow fever vaccine. DNA of the CDR3: TGTGCCAGCAGTCCCGGACTCCAAGAGACCCAGTACTTC. Translating gives CASSPGLQETQYF.